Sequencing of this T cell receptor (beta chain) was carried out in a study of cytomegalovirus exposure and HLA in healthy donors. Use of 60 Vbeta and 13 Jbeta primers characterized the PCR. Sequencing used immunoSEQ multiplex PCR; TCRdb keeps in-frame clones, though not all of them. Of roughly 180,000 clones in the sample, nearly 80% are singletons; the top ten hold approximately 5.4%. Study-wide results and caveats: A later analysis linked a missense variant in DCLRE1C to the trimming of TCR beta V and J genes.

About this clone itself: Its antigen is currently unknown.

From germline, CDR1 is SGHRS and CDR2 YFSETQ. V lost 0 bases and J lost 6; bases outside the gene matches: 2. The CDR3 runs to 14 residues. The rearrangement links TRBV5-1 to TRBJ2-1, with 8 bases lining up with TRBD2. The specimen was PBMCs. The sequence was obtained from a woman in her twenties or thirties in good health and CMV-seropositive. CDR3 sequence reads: CASSLAGRANEQFF. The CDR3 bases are TGCGCCAGCAGCTTGGCCGGGAGGGCCAATGAGCAGTTCTTC.